These 13 T cell receptor beta chains were all obtained from the same sample, sequenced in a study of blood T cell repertoires in COVID-19 (dated by TCRdb to 2020 to 2022). The library was generated by the immunoSEQ multiplex PCR assay. TCRdb provides this immuneACCESS table in a form limited to in-frame rearrangements. Some clones are lacking; in checked studies, under half of them reflect an unresolved V gene, and why the rest are absent is not known. The sample profile shows 110,000 to 150,000 clones; 85% of them were found once. The ten largest clones represent 6.2% of the sample. The sequencing input was PBMCs or T cells enriched from blood (not recorded which). The source is a woman in her 40s who had recovered from COVID-19.

V gene TRBV3-1 (or the pseudogene TRBV3-2) combines with J gene TRBJ2-3; 14 nucleotides align to TRBD2. This CDR3 has 18 residues. Germline lookup yields CDR1 LGHDT and CDR2 YNNKEL (reference sequence). Losses at the gene ends were 5 bases for V and 3 bases for J; bases not matched to a gene: 10. The CDR3 protein is CASSGRTSGGYQTDTQYF. CDR3 sequence (DNA): TGTGCCAGCAGCGGAAGGACTAGCGGGGGGTATCAAACAGATACGCAGTATTTT.

The J gene is TRBJ2-1, the V gene TRBV5-8; 14 nucleotides align to TRBD2. The germline V gene encodes CDR1 SGHTS and CDR2 YDEGEE. The CDR3 has 15 residues. V lost 4 bases, J lost 7 bases, and 4 bases stayed unmatched. CDR3 DNA: TGTGCCAGCAGCCCCGGGACTAGCGGGGGTAATGAGCAGTTCTTC. This codes for CASSPGTSGGNEQFF.

The CDR3 DNA is TGTGCCAGCAGCCCTAGTTGGGGCACAGATACGCAGTATTTT. It translates to CASSPSWGTDTQYF. V usage is TRBV5-4 and J usage is TRBJ2-3; D uncertain. Germline assignment: CDR1 SGHNT and CDR2 YYREEE (reference sequence). The ends were cut back, 4 bases at V and 1 base at J, with 10 bases in the middle. There are 14 residues in the CDR3.

This rearrangement joins TRBV27 to TRBJ1-5; D might be TRBD1 (6 bases). The CDR3 contains 16 residues. Looked up from germline, CDR1 is MNHEY and CDR2 is SMNVEV (reference sequence). V dropped 1 base and J dropped 0 bases, with 10 bases sitting between them. The CDR3 sequence is CASSLLAGDSNQPQHF. The CDR3 nucleotides read TGTGCCAGCAGTTTATTAGCAGGGGATAGCAATCAGCCCCAGCATTTT.

V gene TRBV4-1 combines with J gene TRBJ1-5; 8 bases align to TRBD1. V trimming: 1 base; J trimming: 8 bases; junction bases outside the gene matches: 4. The CDR3 contains 14 residues. CDR1 is MGHRA, CDR2 YSYEKL, per germline. CDR3 nucleotides: TGCGCCAGCAGCCAAGCAGGGGGCGGCGAGCCCCAGCATTTT. Its translation: CASSQAGGGEPQHF.

This rearrangement joins TRBV12-3 or TRBV12-4 to TRBJ2-2; no definite D call. Trimming shortened V by 7 bases and J by 6 bases, and 6 bases separated the two germline ends. The CDR3 totals 11 residues. The CDR3 DNA sequence: TGTGCCAGCACCCTAGCCGGGGAGCTGTTTTTT. Its translation is CASTLAGELFF.

This chain uses TRBV3-1 (or the pseudogene TRBV3-2) with TRBJ2-1, with D hard to call. Trimming took off 4 bases at V and 0 bases at J, with 16 bases between the two ends. The germline CDR1 and CDR2 sequences are LGHDT and YNNKEL (reference sequence). CDR3 length: 17 amino acids. The CDR3 region has the DNA TGTGCCAGCAGCCCGACCTCGAGGCGGATCTCCTACAATGAGCAGTTCTTC. Protein sequence: CASSPTSRRISYNEQFF.

The chain employs TRBV5-1 and TRBJ2-7, with a possible D match to TRBD1 (5 bases). The V end lost 0 bases, the J end lost 3 bases, and 13 bases lay between the germline ends. CDR1 is SGHRS and CDR2 is YFSETQ in the germline V gene. This CDR3 has 15 amino acids. CDR3 DNA: TGCGCCAGCAGCTTGGAGGGGCACATAGACTACGAGCAGTACTTC. Amino acids: CASSLEGHIDYEQYF.

V is TRBV27 and J is TRBJ1-5; D is perhaps TRBD1 (5 bases). V lost 3 bases and J lost 6, with 12 bases in between. The CDR3 runs to 14 residues. Per germline, CDR1 MNHEY and CDR2 SMNVEV (reference sequence). The CDR3 sequence: CASSLQPQGQPQHF. The CDR3 coding sequence is TGTGCCAGCAGTTTGCAACCCCAGGGTCAGCCCCAGCATTTT.

V gene TRBV29-1 combines with J gene TRBJ1-2; the D gene is possibly TRBD1 (6 bases). This CDR3 has 15 amino acids. CDR1 and CDR2 from the germline V gene are SQVTM and ANQGSEA. The ends were cut back, 7 bases at V and 2 bases at J, with 20 bases in the middle. The CDR3 sequence: CSAMGQQGVNYGYTF. CDR3 bases: TGCAGCGCCATGGGCCAACAGGGAGTCAACTATGGCTACACCTTC.

This sequence joins TRBV11-2 and TRBJ1-2, with D possibly being TRBD1 (5 bases). There are 14 residues in the CDR3. V was pared by 6 bases and J by 2 bases, with 13 bases between. Germline assignment: CDR1 SGHAT and CDR2 FQNNGV. The CDR3 loop reads CASRPGGLNYGYTF. Here the CDR3 DNA reads TGTGCCAGCAGGCCCGGGGGTTTGAACTATGGCTACACCTTC.

The chain uses TRBV19 and TRBJ2-1, with TRBD2 matching over 9 bases. V lost 6 bases to trimming and J lost 4 bases; unmatched junction nucleotides: 7. This CDR3 is 15 amino acids long. Germline V gives CDR1 LNHDA, CDR2 SQIVND (reference sequence). The CDR3 DNA sequence: TGTGCCAGTAGAGCTAGCGGGGAATATTACAATGAGCAGTTCTTC. Encoded protein: CASRASGEYYNEQFF.

This clone has only one observation. V is TRBV5-1 and J is TRBJ2-5; 11 nucleotides match TRBD1. V lost 4 bases to trimming and J lost 2 bases; unmatched junction nucleotides: 7. Germline V gives CDR1 SGHRS, CDR2 YFSETQ. The CDR3 is 16 residues long. The CDR3: CASSRTGGDEQETQYF. Here the CDR3 DNA reads TGCGCCAGCAGCCGGACAGGGGGCGACGAACAAGAGACCCAGTACTTC. Full variable domain (rest looked up from reference TRBV5-1 and TRBJ2-5): KAGVTQTPRYLIKTRGQQVTLSCSPISGHRSVSWYQQTPGQGLQFLFEYFSETQRNKGNFPGRFSGRQFSNSRSEMNVSTLELGDSALYLCASSRTGGDEQETQYFGPGTRLLVL.